This T cell receptor beta chain was recorded in a study of CD8 T cells in ankylosing spondylitis. Study results and limitations: In ankylosing spondylitis blood, a motif of roughly eight highly homologous TCR beta variants appeared characteristic. The study looked at matched synovial fluid samples from ankylosing spondylitis patients. Disease-linked clones were reported to be significantly enriched there.

The sample holds many counts of this clonotype. The antigen remains unidentified. Germline V gene data show CDR1 as MNHEY and CDR2 as SVGAGI. The CDR3 is 17 residues long. The junction had 5 bases not matched to a gene; V was cut back by 0 bases and J by 4 bases. TCRdb ran MiXCR on the 5' RACE reads and lists one entry per CDR3 protein. The table has approximately 520,000 distinct CDR3 sequences, less than 6% seen once; the top ten hold 3% to 4.5%. This chain uses TRBV6-5 with TRBJ2-7; 14 nucleotides line up with TRBD2. Sequencing was performed on blood, either unsorted or a sorted T cell fraction (not recorded which). The TCR was taken from a male donor with ankylosing spondylitis. CDR3 DNA sequence: TGTGCCAGCAGTTACTCGGGACTAGCGGGAGAGAGTTACGAGCAGTACTTC. Its protein is CASSYSGLAGESYEQYF.